This passage covers 20 T cell receptor beta chains from one sample sequenced in a study of shared clonotypes between healthy human individuals. Profiling relied on immunoSEQ multiplex PCR, and the TCRdb table lists in-frame clones only, not all of them. The data show around 1 million clones, approximately 80% seen once. What was sequenced was memory CD4+ T cells sorted from blood. The sample's subset: CD45RA-negative fraction. The source is a man in his late teens or twenties in good health.

The chain joins TRBV19 to TRBJ2-3; 8 nucleotides match TRBD1. Looked up from germline, CDR1 is LNHDA and CDR2 is SQIVND (reference sequence). The CDR3 is 15 amino acids. V trimming: 6 bases; J trimming: 2 bases; junction bases outside the gene matches: 7. CDR3 protein: CASSDRGGATDTQYF. CDR3 in DNA: TGTGCCAGTAGCGACAGGGGTGGGGCCACAGATACGCAGTATTTT.

This chain joins TRBV2 and TRBJ2-7, with D perhaps matching TRBD1 (8 bases). Trimming removed 6 bases from V and 7 bases from J, with 16 bases in between. This CDR3 contains 13 residues. Germline V gene lookup returns CDR1 SNHLY and CDR2 FYNNEI. The chain's CDR3 is CASSLGGDREQYF. The CDR3 DNA is TGTGCCAGCAGCCTTGGGGGGGACAGGGAGCAGTACTTC.

CDR3 region: CSVRTSSNEQFF. The DNA of the CDR3 is TGCAGCGTAAGAACTAGCTCCAATGAGCAGTTCTTC. The genes are TRBV29-1 and TRBJ2-1; D perhaps matches TRBD2 (6 bases). V lost 6 bases and J lost 6, with 12 bases in between. The CDR3 runs to 12 residues. Germline V CDR1 and CDR2: SQVTM, ANQGSEA.

This clone showed up just a few times. The chain is built from TRBV5-4 and TRBJ1-1; no definite D call. The germline V gene encodes CDR1 SGHNT and CDR2 YYREEE (reference sequence). This CDR3 is built from 13 residues. V gave up 1 base and J gave up 1 base, with 5 bases separating them. In nucleotides, the CDR3 is TGTGCCAGCAGCTTGCAACAGAACACTGAAGCTTTCTTT. It is translated as CASSLQQNTEAFF.

Concerning this clone: Within the sample, other DNA sequences also encode this same CDR3. The rearrangement uses TRBV5-1 and TRBJ2-7; 8 bases fit TRBD1. CDR3 length equals 14 residues. Germline V gene data show CDR1 as SGHRS and CDR2 as YFSETQ. The junction had 2 bases not matched to a gene; V was cut back by 0 bases and J by 3 bases. CDR3 in DNA: TGCGCCAGCAGCTTGGGGACAGGGTTCTACGAGCAGTACTTC. This encodes CASSLGTGFYEQYF.

The chain combines TRBV28 with TRBJ2-7; 8 bases line up with TRBD1. With 7 bases clipped from V and 10 bases from J, the junction kept 15 bases outside the gene matches. Per the germline V gene, CDR1 is MDHEN and CDR2 is SYDVKM. The length of the CDR3 is 14 residues. In DNA form, the CDR3 reads TGTGCCAGCATCGACGGGACAGGCCTCTCGCGACAGTACTTC. Its protein is CASIDGTGLSRQYF.

The rearrangement joins TRBV7-2 to TRBJ2-6; D remains unclear. Trimming removed 1 base at V and 0 bases at J, with 7 bases between. Germline CDR1 is SGHTA and CDR2 is FQGNSA. The CDR3 is made up of 16 amino acids. The CDR3 DNA reads as TGTGCCAGCAGCTTAGGGACCAACTCTGGGGCCAACGTCCTGACTTTC. Encoded protein: CASSLGTNSGANVLTF.

The chain uses TRBV6-6 and TRBJ2-7, with D hard to call. Germline V gene sequence: CDR1 MNHNY, CDR2 SVGAGI (reference sequence). The CDR3 spans 12 residues. V was clipped by 9 bases and J by 4 bases, with 13 bases between them. The CDR3 loop reads CASSLEPYEQYF. CDR3 DNA: TGTGCCAGTTCGTTGGAGCCGTACGAGCAGTACTTC.

The V and J genes are TRBV19 and TRBJ2-3, with D unresolved. Germline V gene sequence: CDR1 LNHDA, CDR2 SQIVND (reference sequence). V was trimmed by 8 bases and J by 7 bases, leaving 16 bases between them. CDR3 length equals 13 residues. Written as DNA, the CDR3 is TGTGCCAGTGCTACATCTCCCGTGCATACGCAGTATTTT. It encodes CASATSPVHTQYF.

The rearrangement links TRBV30 to TRBJ2-1; no firm D call. CDR3 length equals 12 residues. V gave up 4 bases and J gave up 4 bases, with 8 bases separating them. Germline-derived CDR1 and CDR2 are GTSNPN and SVGIG (reference sequence). The CDR3 region is CAWKGQYNEQFF. The DNA for the CDR3 is TGTGCCTGGAAGGGCCAATACAATGAGCAGTTCTTC.

The chain uses TRBV7-9 and TRBJ2-5; D is unresolved. The CDR3 is 11 residues long. Deletions cut 11 bases from V and 2 bases from J, with 9 bases between. Germline-derived CDR1 and CDR2 are SEHNR and FQNEAQ (reference sequence). CDR3 coding DNA: TGTGCCGGGGAACAACAAGAGACCCAGTACTTC. Protein product: CAGEQQETQYF.

The chain recombines TRBV5-8 with TRBJ2-7; 8 nucleotides line up with TRBD1. CDR3 length: 14 residues. CDR1 is SGHTS, CDR2 YDEGEE, per germline. Losses at the gene ends were 1 base for V and 3 bases for J; bases not matched to a gene: 3. The CDR3 DNA follows: TGTGCCAGCAGCTTGTATGACAGGGGCTACGAGCAGTACTTC. Translating it yields CASSLYDRGYEQYF.

This clone was detected only once. The chain is built from TRBV4-3 and TRBJ1-5; no clear D gene. The length of the CDR3 is 13 residues. Germline V gene lookup returns CDR1 LGHNA and CDR2 YSLEER. Trimming removed 1 base from V and 7 bases from J, with 8 bases in between. The CDR3 protein is CASSQGGGQPQHF. Written as DNA, the CDR3 is TGCGCCAGCAGCCAAGGGGGAGGACAGCCCCAGCATTTT.

This chain links TRBV27 with TRBJ2-7, with 7 bases aligning to TRBD1. V shed 5 bases, J shed 2 bases, and the junction held 12 bases outside the gene matches. Germline CDR1 MNHEY, CDR2 SMNVEV (reference sequence). The CDR3 spans 16 residues. This CDR3 is CASSPRRGQYPYEQYF. The CDR3 coding sequence is TGTGCCAGCAGTCCCCGTAGGGGACAGTACCCCTACGAGCAGTACTTC.

In regard to this clone: The same CDR3 arises from other DNA sequences in this sample as well. This chain joins TRBV2 and TRBJ1-5, with 8 nucleotides matching TRBD1. The CDR3 is 14 amino acids. V lost 6 bases, J lost 2 bases, and 3 bases stayed unmatched. The germline V gene encodes CDR1 SNHLY and CDR2 FYNNEI. The CDR3 is CASSGQGGNQPQHF. The CDR3 DNA sequence: TGTGCCAGCAGCGGACAGGGCGGCAATCAGCCCCAGCATTTT.

The V gene is TRBV4-1, the J gene TRBJ2-5, with TRBD1 matching over 8 bases. This CDR3 spans 15 amino acids. CDR1 is MGHRA and CDR2 is YSYEKL in the germline V gene. V lost 2 bases to trimming and J lost 5 bases; unmatched junction nucleotides: 7. The CDR3 is CASSQTGGITETQYF. The CDR3 bases are TGCGCCAGCAGCCAAACAGGGGGGATCACGGAGACCCAGTACTTC.

V gene TRBV11-3 combines with J gene TRBJ2-5; 8 bases are shared with TRBD2. This CDR3 has 14 residues. Germline CDR1 is SGHNT and CDR2 is YENEEA. V dropped 5 bases and J dropped 7; count of bases not matched to a gene: 9. The chain's CDR3 is CASSPGTSWGTQYF. The CDR3 coding sequence is TGTGCCAGCAGCCCGGGGACTAGTTGGGGGACCCAGTACTTC.

This clone was found a few times. The chain links TRBV6-5 to TRBJ2-7, with TRBD1 identical over 11 bases. The CDR3 totals 15 residues. J was trimmed by 5 bases and V by 7 bases; bases with no gene match: 10. Germline V lookup: CDR1 MNHEY, CDR2 SVGAGI. CDR3 protein: CASTGDRGKSDEQYF. The CDR3 DNA is TGTGCCAGCACGGGGGACAGGGGGAAATCCGACGAGCAGTACTTC.

The V and J genes are TRBV5-4 and TRBJ1-2; D might be TRBD1 (5 bases). Germline CDR1 is SGHNT and CDR2 is YYREEE (reference sequence). This CDR3 contains 13 residues. V was clipped by 4 bases and J by 5 bases, with 12 bases between them. The CDR3 loop reads CASSGTALYGYTF. As DNA, the CDR3 is TGTGCCAGCAGCGGGACGGCACTTTATGGCTACACCTTC.

The gene calls are TRBV30 and TRBJ2-5, with TRBD1 identical over 9 bases. This CDR3 comprises 15 residues. CDR1 and CDR2 (germline): GTSNPN, SVGIG (reference sequence). Trimming cost V 0 bases and J 3 bases; bases outside gene matches: 5. CDR3 amino acids: CAWSVRGDREETQYF. The CDR3 nucleotides read TGTGCCTGGAGTGTAAGGGGGGACAGGGAAGAGACCCAGTACTTC.